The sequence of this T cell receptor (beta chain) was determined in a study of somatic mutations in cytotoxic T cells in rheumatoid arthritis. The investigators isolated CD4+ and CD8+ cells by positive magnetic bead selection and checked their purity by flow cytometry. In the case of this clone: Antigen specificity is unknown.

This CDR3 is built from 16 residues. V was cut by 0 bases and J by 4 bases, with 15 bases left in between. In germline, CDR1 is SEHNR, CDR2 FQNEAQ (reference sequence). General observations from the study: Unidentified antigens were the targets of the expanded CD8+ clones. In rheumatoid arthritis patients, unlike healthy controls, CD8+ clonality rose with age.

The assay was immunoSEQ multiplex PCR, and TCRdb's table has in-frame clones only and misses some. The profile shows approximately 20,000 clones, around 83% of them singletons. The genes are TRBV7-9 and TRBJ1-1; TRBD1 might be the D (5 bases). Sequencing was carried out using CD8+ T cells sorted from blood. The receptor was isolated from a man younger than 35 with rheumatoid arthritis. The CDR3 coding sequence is TGTGCCAGCAGCTTAGCGCAAGGGGTAGCGGGCACTGAAGCTTTCTTT. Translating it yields CASSLAQGVAGTEAFF.